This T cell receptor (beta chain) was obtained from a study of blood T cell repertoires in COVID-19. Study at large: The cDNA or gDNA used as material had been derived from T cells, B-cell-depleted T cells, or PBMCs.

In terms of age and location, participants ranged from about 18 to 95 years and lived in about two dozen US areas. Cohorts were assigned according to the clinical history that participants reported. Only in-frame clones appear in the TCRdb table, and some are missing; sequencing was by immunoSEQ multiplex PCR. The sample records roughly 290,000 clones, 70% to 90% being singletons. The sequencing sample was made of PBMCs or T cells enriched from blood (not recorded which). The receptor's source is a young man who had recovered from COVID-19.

The CDR3 nucleotides read TGTGCCAGCAGTCGTCAACACGACTCTGGAAACACCATATATTTT. This translates into CASSRQHDSGNTIYF. V gene TRBV6-5 combines with J gene TRBJ1-3; D uncertain. The V and J ends lost 5 bases and 0 bases respectively, with 11 bases between them. CDR1 is MNHEY and CDR2 is SVGAGI in the germline V gene. CDR3 size: 15 residues.